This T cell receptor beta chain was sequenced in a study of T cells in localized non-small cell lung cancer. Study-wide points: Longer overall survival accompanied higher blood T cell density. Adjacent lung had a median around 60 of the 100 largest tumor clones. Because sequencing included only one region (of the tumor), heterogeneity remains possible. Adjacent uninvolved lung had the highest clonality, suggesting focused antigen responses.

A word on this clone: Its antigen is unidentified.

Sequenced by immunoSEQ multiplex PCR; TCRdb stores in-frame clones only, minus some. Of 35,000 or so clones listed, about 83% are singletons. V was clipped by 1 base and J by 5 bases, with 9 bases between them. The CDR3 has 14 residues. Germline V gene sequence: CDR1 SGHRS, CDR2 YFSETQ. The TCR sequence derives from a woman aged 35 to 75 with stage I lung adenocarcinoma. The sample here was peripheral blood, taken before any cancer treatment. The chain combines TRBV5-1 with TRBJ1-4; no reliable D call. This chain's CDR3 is CASSLSLQNEKLFF. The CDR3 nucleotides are TGCGCCAGCAGCTTGTCTCTGCAGAATGAAAAACTGTTTTTT.